This T cell receptor beta chain was captured by sequencing in a study of cytomegalovirus exposure and HLA in healthy donors. For the study at large: A preliminary data release comprised 80 million to 95 million unique TCRs obtained from HLA-typed donors. Broader study findings: Most TCR sequences showed up rarely, but some public TCRs showed up in many donors. The study had only CMV serostatus as immune exposure information. Sequencing had likely introduced a cluster of highly shared sequence variants as an artifact.

This clone has more than one count but fewer than ten. Its specificity is not known. Amplification used 60 Vbeta primers and 13 Jbeta primers. Libraries were prepared by immunoSEQ multiplex PCR; TCRdb keeps only in-frame clonotypes and omits some of them. The data hold 100,000 or so clones, with roughly 82% observed a single time. Sequencing was performed on PBMCs. The TCR originated in a middle-aged man in good health and CMV-seropositive.

The chain's CDR3 is CASSKLTGEQFF. The CDR3 DNA reads as TGTGCCAGCTCCAAATTGACTGGTGAGCAGTTCTTC. This chain connects TRBV18 to TRBJ2-1; no firm D call. Germline V gene data show CDR1 as KGHSH and CDR2 as LQKENI. Trimming pared 6 bases from V and 9 bases from J, leaving 12 bases between. The CDR3 spans 12 residues.